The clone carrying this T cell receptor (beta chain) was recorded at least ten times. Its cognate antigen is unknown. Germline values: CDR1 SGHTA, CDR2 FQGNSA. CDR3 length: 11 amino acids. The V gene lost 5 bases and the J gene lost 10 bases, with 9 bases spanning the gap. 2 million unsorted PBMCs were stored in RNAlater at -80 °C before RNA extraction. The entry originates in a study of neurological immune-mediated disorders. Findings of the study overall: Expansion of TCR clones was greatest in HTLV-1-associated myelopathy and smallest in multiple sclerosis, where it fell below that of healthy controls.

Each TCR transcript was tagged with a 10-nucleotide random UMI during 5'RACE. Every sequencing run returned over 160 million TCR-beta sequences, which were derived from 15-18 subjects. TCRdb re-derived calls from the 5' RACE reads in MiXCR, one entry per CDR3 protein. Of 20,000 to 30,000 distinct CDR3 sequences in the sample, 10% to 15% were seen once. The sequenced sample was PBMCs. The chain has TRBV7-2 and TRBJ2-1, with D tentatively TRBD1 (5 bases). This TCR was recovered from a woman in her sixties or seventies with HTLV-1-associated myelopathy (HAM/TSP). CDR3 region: CASSRQGEQFF. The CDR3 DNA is TGTGCCAGCAGCCGGCAGGGCGAGCAGTTCTTC. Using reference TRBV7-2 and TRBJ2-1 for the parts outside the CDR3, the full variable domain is GAGVSQSPSNKVTEKGKDVELRCDPISGHTALYWYRQSLGQGLEFLIYFQGNSAPDKSGLPSDRFSAERTGGSVSTLTIQRTQQEDSAVYLCASSRQGEQFFGPGTRLTVL.